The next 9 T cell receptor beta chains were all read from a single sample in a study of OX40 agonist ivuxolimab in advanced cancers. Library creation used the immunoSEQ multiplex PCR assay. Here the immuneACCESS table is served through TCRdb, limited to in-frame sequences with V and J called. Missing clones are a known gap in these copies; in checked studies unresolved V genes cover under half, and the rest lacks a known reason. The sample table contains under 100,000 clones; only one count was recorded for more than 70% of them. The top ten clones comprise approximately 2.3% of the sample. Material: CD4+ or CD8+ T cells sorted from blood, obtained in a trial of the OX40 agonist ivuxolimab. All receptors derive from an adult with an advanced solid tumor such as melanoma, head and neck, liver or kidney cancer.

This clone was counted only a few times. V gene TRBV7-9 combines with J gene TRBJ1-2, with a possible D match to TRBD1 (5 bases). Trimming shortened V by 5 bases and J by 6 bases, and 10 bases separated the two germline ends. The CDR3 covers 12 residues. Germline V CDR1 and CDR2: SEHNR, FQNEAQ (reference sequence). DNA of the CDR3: TGTGCCAGCAGCAACCTACAGGATGGCTACACCTTC. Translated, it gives CASSNLQDGYTF.

CDR3 protein: CSVRTGGDYGYTF. The CDR3 region has the DNA TGCAGCGTCCGCACCGGGGGGGACTATGGCTACACCTTC. The chain recombines TRBV29-1 with TRBJ1-2, with D maybe TRBD1 (5 bases). V was shortened by 6 bases and J by 3 bases, with 14 bases between the two germline ends. CDR3 length: 13 amino acids. Germline lookup yields CDR1 SQVTM and CDR2 ANQGSEA.

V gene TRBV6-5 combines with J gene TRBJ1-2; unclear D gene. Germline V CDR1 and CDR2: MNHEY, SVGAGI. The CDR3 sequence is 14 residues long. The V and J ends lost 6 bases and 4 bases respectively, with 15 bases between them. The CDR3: CASRLPTEPYGYTF. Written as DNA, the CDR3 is TGTGCCAGCAGACTCCCGACGGAACCCTATGGCTACACCTTC.

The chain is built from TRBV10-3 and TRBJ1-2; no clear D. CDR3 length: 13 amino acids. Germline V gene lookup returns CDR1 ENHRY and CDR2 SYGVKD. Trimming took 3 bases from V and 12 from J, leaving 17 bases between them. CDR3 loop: CAISETTPSSHTF. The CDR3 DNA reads TGTGCCATCAGTGAAACAACACCGTCTTCGCACACCTTC.

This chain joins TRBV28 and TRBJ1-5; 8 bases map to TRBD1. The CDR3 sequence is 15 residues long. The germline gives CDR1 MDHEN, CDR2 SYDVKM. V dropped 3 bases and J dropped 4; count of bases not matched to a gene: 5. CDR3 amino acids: CASSFLTGGNQPQHF. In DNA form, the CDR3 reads TGTGCCAGCAGTTTTCTTACAGGGGGAAATCAGCCCCAGCATTTT.

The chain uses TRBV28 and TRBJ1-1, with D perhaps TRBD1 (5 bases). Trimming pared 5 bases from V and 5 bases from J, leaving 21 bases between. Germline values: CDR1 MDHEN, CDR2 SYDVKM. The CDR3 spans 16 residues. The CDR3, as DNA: TGTGCCAGCAGTCCCCCAGGGTTGGGAATTGAAACTGAAGCTTTCTTT. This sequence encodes CASSPPGLGIETEAFF.

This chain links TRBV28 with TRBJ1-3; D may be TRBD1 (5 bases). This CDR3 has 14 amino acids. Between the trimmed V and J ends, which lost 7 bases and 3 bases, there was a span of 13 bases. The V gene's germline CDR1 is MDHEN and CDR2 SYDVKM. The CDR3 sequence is CASTVGGFGNTIYF. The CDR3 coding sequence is TGTGCCAGCACGGTGGGGGGGTTTGGAAACACCATATATTTT.

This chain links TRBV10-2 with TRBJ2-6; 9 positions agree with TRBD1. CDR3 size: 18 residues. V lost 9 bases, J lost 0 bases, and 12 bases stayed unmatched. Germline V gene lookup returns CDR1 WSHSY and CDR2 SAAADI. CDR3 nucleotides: TGCGCCAGTAAAAGGACAGGGGACGTCGTCTCTGGGGCCAACGTCCTGACTTTC. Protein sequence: CASKRTGDVVSGANVLTF.

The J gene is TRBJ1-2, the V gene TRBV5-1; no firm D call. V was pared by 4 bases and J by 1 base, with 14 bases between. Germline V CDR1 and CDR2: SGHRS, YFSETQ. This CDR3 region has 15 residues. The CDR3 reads CASSPTLGSNYGYTF. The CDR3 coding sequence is TGCGCCAGCAGCCCCACCCTCGGCAGTAACTATGGCTACACCTTC.